The 29 T cell receptor beta chains reported below all come from one sample, sequenced in a study of cytomegalovirus exposure and HLA in healthy donors. Clones were read by immunoSEQ multiplex PCR, and TCRdb kept only the in-frame ones, dropping some. The table has over 200,000 clones, around 87% seen once; the top ten hold 1.5% to 2%. The sample taken for sequencing was PBMCs. The receptor set was obtained from a woman under 30 in good health and CMV-seropositive.

The chain has TRBV27 and TRBJ2-5, with D maybe TRBD2 (6 bases). V shed 4 bases and J shed 5 bases, with 11 bases lying between them. CDR1 is MNHEY and CDR2 is SMNVEV in the germline V gene (reference sequence). This CDR3 is built from 13 residues. The CDR3 loop is CASSWRGEETQYF. In DNA form, the CDR3 reads TGTGCCAGCAGTTGGAGGGGCGAGGAGACCCAGTACTTC.

This chain uses TRBV6-4 with TRBJ2-1; TRBD2 matches at 10 bases. Germline lookup yields CDR1 MRHNA and CDR2 SNTAGT. With V trimmed by 0 bases and J by 0 bases, 8 bases remained unmatched. This CDR3 comprises 19 residues. CDR3 in amino acids: CASSDSRLAGVSSYNEQFF. In DNA form, the CDR3 reads TGTGCCAGCAGTGACTCGAGGCTAGCGGGAGTTAGCTCCTACAATGAGCAGTTCTTC.

This chain joins TRBV30 and TRBJ2-3; a weak D match, TRBD2 (5 bases). Germline assignment: CDR1 GTSNPN and CDR2 SVGIG (reference sequence). There are 17 residues in the CDR3. Between the trimmed V and J ends, which lost 3 bases and 0 bases, there was a span of 19 bases. The DNA of the CDR3 is TGTGCCTGGAGCGGGGAGATCCCCACCTCTAGCACAGATACGCAGTATTTT. The encoded protein is CAWSGEIPTSSTDTQYF.

V and J are TRBV28 and TRBJ2-7; the D gene is possibly TRBD2 (5 bases). V lost 3 bases, J lost 0 bases, and 9 bases lay in between. The CDR3 is 14 amino acids. Germline CDR1 MDHEN, CDR2 SYDVKM. CDR3 protein: CASSLRASSYEQYF. CDR3 nucleotides: TGTGCCAGCAGTTTGAGGGCCTCCTCCTACGAGCAGTACTTC. The full variable domain, rest sourced from reference TRBV28 and TRBJ2-7, is DVKVTQSSRYLVKRTGEKVFLECVQDMDHENMFWYRQDPGLGLRLIYFSYDVKMKEKGDIPEGYSVSREKKERFSLILESASTNQTSMYLCASSLRASSYEQYFGPGTRLTVT.

The chain's CDR3 is CASTISEGFYEQYF. In nucleotides, the CDR3 is TGTGCCAGCACCATCTCGGAGGGTTTCTACGAGCAGTACTTC. V usage is TRBV5-6 and J usage is TRBJ2-7, with a tentative D call TRBD2 (6 bases). The CDR3 runs to 14 residues. The germline CDR1 and CDR2 sequences are SGHDT and YYEEEE. Trimming cost V 6 bases and J 3 bases, with 16 bases left between them.

This clone came up a few times. The chain joins TRBV19 to TRBJ1-1; D perhaps matches TRBD1 (6 bases). Germline CDR1 LNHDA, CDR2 SQIVND (reference sequence). The CDR3 consists of 13 residues. Trimming cost V 5 bases and J 4 bases, with 11 bases left between them. The DNA for the CDR3 is TGTGCCAGTAGTCAAGAACAGGGCACTGAAGCTTTCTTT. Amino acid sequence: CASSQEQGTEAFF.

The gene calls are TRBV5-6 and TRBJ1-5; D is ambiguous. This CDR3 has 13 residues. With 0 bases removed from V and 5 bases from J, the gap between germline ends came to 6 bases. The germline gives CDR1 SGHDT, CDR2 YYEEEE. CDR3 bases: TGTGCCAGCAGCTTGGGCGGTTATCAGCCCCAGCATTTT. Protein sequence: CASSLGGYQPQHF.

Many counts were recorded for this clone. The V and J genes are TRBV4-1 and TRBJ2-2; TRBD1 aligns across 12 bases. Trimming cost V 4 bases and J 6 bases; bases outside gene matches: 3. Germline values: CDR1 MGHRA, CDR2 YSYEKL. The CDR3 sequence is 15 residues long. The CDR3 region is CASSPGQGAPGELFF. As DNA, the CDR3 is TGCGCCAGCAGCCCGGGACAGGGGGCGCCCGGGGAGCTGTTTTTT.

V usage is TRBV5-4 and J usage is TRBJ2-7; TRBD2 matches 12 bases. V dropped 4 bases and J dropped 2; count of bases not matched to a gene: 7. Germline lookup yields CDR1 SGHNT and CDR2 YYREEE (reference sequence). There are 16 residues in the CDR3. In DNA form, the CDR3 reads TGTGCCAGCAGCGACGGACTAGCGGGACGAACCTACGAGCAGTACTTC. It specifies CASSDGLAGRTYEQYF.

This chain uses TRBV29-1 with TRBJ1-3; D is ambiguous. The V end was cut by 4 bases, the J end by 3 bases, with 10 bases between. Germline V CDR1 and CDR2: SQVTM, ANQGSEA. This CDR3 is built from 13 residues. As DNA, the CDR3 is TGCAGCGTTGGGGTGACGGGTGGAAACACCATATATTTT. As protein: CSVGVTGGNTIYF.

The chain's CDR3 is CASSLAGRAGNTIYF. Written as DNA, the CDR3 is TGTGCCAGCAGCTTGGCTGGCAGGGCTGGAAACACCATATATTTT. This chain links TRBV5-4 with TRBJ1-3; D is perhaps TRBD1 (5 bases). V lost 0 bases and J 2 bases, leaving 9 bases between the germline ends. CDR3 size: 15 residues. Germline V gene lookup returns CDR1 SGHNT and CDR2 YYREEE (reference sequence).

This clone has only one observation. The chain joins TRBV28 to TRBJ2-3; 11 bases fit TRBD2. Germline values: CDR1 MDHEN, CDR2 SYDVKM. Trimming took 8 bases from V and 0 from J; bases not matched to a gene: 4. The CDR3 extends over 15 amino acids. The CDR3 region is CASLAGGPSTDTQYF. For the CDR3, the DNA is TGTGCCAGCTTAGCGGGAGGGCCGAGCACAGATACGCAGTATTTT.

The V call is TRBV27, the J call TRBJ2-1; TRBD2 aligns across 9 bases. Germline trimming cut 5 bases from V and 10 bases from J; bases unmatched to any gene: 6. Germline lookup yields CDR1 MNHEY and CDR2 SMNVEV (reference sequence). There are 13 residues in the CDR3. CDR3 residues: CASSSGRFREQFF. CDR3 bases: TGTGCCAGCAGTAGCGGGAGGTTTCGAGAGCAGTTCTTC.

The chain carries TRBV10-3 and TRBJ2-3, with 11 bases fitting TRBD2. Losses at the gene ends were 5 bases for V and 4 bases for J; bases not matched to a gene: 17. This CDR3 spans 19 amino acids. Germline CDR1 is ENHRY and CDR2 is SYGVKD. The CDR3 reads CAISLLAGETVGRPDTQYF. For the CDR3, the DNA is TGTGCCATCAGTTTACTAGCGGGAGAGACGGTGGGCCGCCCAGATACGCAGTATTTT.

The chain recombines TRBV5-4 with TRBJ2-3, with 9 bases identical to TRBD2. The CDR3 consists of 16 residues. Germline V gene sequence: CDR1 SGHNT, CDR2 YYREEE (reference sequence). Trimming cost V 1 base and J 5 bases; bases outside gene matches: 8. CDR3 in DNA: TGTGCCAGCAGCTTGCCCCTAGCGGGACGTCGAGATACGCAGTATTTT. Protein sequence: CASSLPLAGRRDTQYF.

In its sample, this clone was seen once. J is TRBJ2-7 and V is TRBV19, with a tentative D call TRBD2 (5 bases). Germline CDR1 and CDR2: LNHDA and SQIVND (reference sequence). This CDR3 is 15 amino acids long. V lost 5 bases, J lost 0 bases, and 14 bases lay in between. DNA for the CDR3: TGTGCCAGTAGTCTACGGGGATTTTTCTCCTACGAGCAGTACTTC. Translated: CASSLRGFFSYEQYF. Together with reference TRBV19 and TRBJ2-7, the CDR3 gives the full variable domain: DGGITQSPKYLFRKEGQNVTLSCEQNLNHDAMYWYRQDPGQGLRLIYYSQIVNDFQKGDIAEGYSVSREKKESFPLTVTSAQKNPTAFYLCASSLRGFFSYEQYFGPGTRLTVT.

The genes are TRBV11-2 and TRBJ2-5; perhaps TRBD2 as D (6 bases). Trimming left V 1 base short and J 5 bases short, with 14 bases between. CDR1 and CDR2 from the germline V gene are SGHAT and FQNNGV. The CDR3 sequence is 15 residues long. The CDR3 nucleotides read TGTGCCAGCAGCTTAGGGAGTACGGGAGAGGAGACCCAGTACTTC. It encodes CASSLGSTGEETQYF.

This chain connects TRBV6-1 to TRBJ1-4; 9 bases line up with TRBD1. This CDR3 region has 17 residues. With V trimmed by 4 bases and J by 0 bases, 6 bases remained unmatched. Germline loops: CDR1 MNHNS, CDR2 SASEGT. The CDR3 here is CASSGRDRVATNEKLFF. CDR3 DNA sequence: TGTGCCAGCAGTGGCCGGGACAGGGTGGCAACTAATGAAAAACTGTTTTTT.

V and J are TRBV5-1 and TRBJ1-4; D is uncertain. V gave up 5 bases and J gave up 3 bases, with 8 bases separating them. The V gene's germline CDR1 is SGHRS and CDR2 YFSETQ. This CDR3 spans 13 amino acids. CDR3 bases: TGCGCCAGCAGGCCCGGGGCTAATGAAAAACTGTTTTTT. It encodes CASRPGANEKLFF.

This clone was detected only a few times. V is TRBV15 and J is TRBJ1-5, with D possibly matching TRBD1 (6 bases). Deletions cut 0 bases from V and 7 bases from J, with 13 bases between. CDR1 LNHNV and CDR2 YYDKDF come from the germline V gene (reference sequence). The length of the CDR3 is 15 residues. The chain's CDR3 is CATSRDRGVGQPQHF. The CDR3 coding sequence is TGTGCCACCAGCAGAGACAGGGGTGTAGGGCAGCCCCAGCATTTT.

The V gene is TRBV7-9, the J gene TRBJ1-1; unclear D gene. Germline CDR1 is SEHNR and CDR2 is FQNEAQ (reference sequence). Deletions cut 5 bases from V and 0 bases from J, with 16 bases between. This CDR3 has 16 amino acids. CDR3 sequence: CASSPRGAIMNTEAFF. The CDR3, as DNA: TGTGCCAGCAGCCCCCGAGGAGCAATCATGAACACTGAAGCTTTCTTT.

The genes are TRBV7-2 and TRBJ1-3; no reliable D call. Trimming took 4 bases from V and 1 from J, leaving 11 bases between them. There are 15 residues in the CDR3. Germline CDR1 is SGHTA and CDR2 is FQGNSA. CDR3 nucleotides: TGTGCCAGCAGCTCGTCGGTGGTTTCTGGAAACACCATATATTTT. It yields the protein CASSSSVVSGNTIYF. The full variable domain, in which reference TRBV7-2 and TRBJ1-3 provide the parts outside the CDR3, is GAGVSQSPSNKVTEKGKDVELRCDPISGHTALYWYRQSLGQGLEFLIYFQGNSAPDKSGLPSDRFSAERTGGSVSTLTIQRTQQEDSAVYLCASSSSVVSGNTIYFGEGSWLTVV.

The chain employs TRBV25-1 and TRBJ1-2; the D is unclear. Germline V gives CDR1 MGHDK, CDR2 SYGVNS. The CDR3 loop spans 13 amino acids. V dropped 5 bases and J dropped 0 bases, with 7 bases sitting between them. The DNA for the CDR3 is TGTGCCAGCAGTATGGCAGCTAACTATGGCTACACCTTC. It encodes CASSMAANYGYTF.

A word on this clone: Other DNA sequences in the same sample also yield this CDR3. The chain employs TRBV28 and TRBJ2-1; D gene unclear. The CDR3 runs to 11 residues. Trimming left V 6 bases short and J 4 bases short, with 4 bases between. Germline-derived CDR1 and CDR2 are MDHEN and SYDVKM. The CDR3 nucleotides read TGTGCCAGCAGCAGTTACAATGAGCAGTTCTTC. It specifies CASSSYNEQFF.

The genes are TRBV4-1 and TRBJ1-1, with a tentative D call TRBD1 (6 bases). From germline, CDR1 is MGHRA and CDR2 YSYEKL. V was clipped by 3 bases and J by 0 bases, with 11 bases between them. CDR3 size: 15 residues. CDR3 sequence reads: CASSHRGLMNTEAFF. The CDR3 DNA follows: TGCGCCAGCAGCCACAGGGGCCTAATGAACACTGAAGCTTTCTTT.

J is TRBJ2-2 and V is TRBV2, with D unresolved. This CDR3 is 14 amino acids long. CDR1 and CDR2 from the germline V gene are SNHLY and FYNNEI. Trimming cost V 6 bases and J 1 base, with 9 bases left between them. CDR3 amino acids: CASRPVLNTGELFF. The CDR3 region has the DNA TGTGCCAGCAGGCCGGTCTTGAACACCGGGGAGCTGTTTTTT.

The chain has TRBV5-1 and TRBJ2-3; TRBD1 agrees at 8 bases. CDR3 size: 14 residues. Germline trimming cut 4 bases from V and 4 bases from J; bases unmatched to any gene: 5. Germline CDR1 is SGHRS and CDR2 is YFSETQ. The CDR3 region has the DNA TGCGCCAGCAGCACCGGACAGGGCGCAGATACGCAGTATTTT. Protein: CASSTGQGADTQYF.

The V call is TRBV6-1, the J call TRBJ1-2; D not resolved. The length of the CDR3 is 15 residues. The V end was cut by 7 bases, the J end by 4 bases, with 19 bases between. From germline, CDR1 is MNHNS and CDR2 SASEGT. The CDR3 DNA follows: TGTGCCAGCATGACTTTTCGGAGGAAACTCTATGGCTACACCTTC. It encodes CASMTFRRKLYGYTF.

V gene TRBV29-1 combines with J gene TRBJ2-7; D perhaps matches TRBD2 (6 bases). V shed 4 bases and J shed 7 bases, with 20 bases lying between them. The CDR3 sequence is 14 residues long. Per the germline V gene, CDR1 is SQVTM and CDR2 is ANQGSEA. This CDR3 is CSVGFAGKVREQYF. DNA of the CDR3: TGCAGCGTTGGATTTGCGGGAAAGGTGAGAGAGCAGTACTTC.